One T cell receptor (beta chain) is described in this entry. Its antigen is still unknown. The CDR3 sequence is 13 residues long. Trimming pared 2 bases from V and 3 bases from J, leaving 9 bases between. CDR1 is SGHNT, CDR2 YYREEE, per germline (reference sequence). Both 60 Vbeta primers and 13 Jbeta primers went into the PCR. Profiling relied on immunoSEQ multiplex PCR, and the TCRdb table lists in-frame clones only, not all of them. The sample holds 130,000 or so clones. These data originate in a study of cytomegalovirus exposure and HLA in healthy donors. Findings and limits, study-wide: It is likely that the observed cluster of highly shared sequence variants was a sequencing artifact.

The sequenced material came from PBMCs. The TCR comes from a woman aged 55-69 years in good health and CMV-seronegative. The V and J genes are TRBV5-4 and TRBJ2-7, with D tentatively TRBD1 (5 bases). CDR3 DNA: TGTGCCAGCAGCTTTTTCAGGGTCTACGAGCAGTACTTC. This sequence encodes CASSFFRVYEQYF.